The 19 T cell receptor beta chains presented below share a single source sample, sequenced in a study of long-term antiretroviral therapy in people with HIV. Runs used v3.0 of the immunoSEQ assay and were done at survey level. The assay was immunoSEQ multiplex PCR, and TCRdb's table has in-frame clones only and misses some. Here the sample spans 25,000 to 40,000 clones, around 97% being singletons. Specimen: unsorted PBMCs, collected 7.6 years after starting antiretroviral therapy. These receptors were obtained from a man aged 25-45 years with HIV.

This sequence joins TRBV10-3 and TRBJ2-1, with 12 bases matching TRBD2. The CDR3 contains 17 residues. Germline loops: CDR1 ENHRY, CDR2 SYGVKD. The V segment lost 2 bases and the J segment 0 bases; nucleotides outside the gene matches: 2. The CDR3 region is CAISEGLAGNSYNEQFF. CDR3 coding DNA: TGTGCCATCAGTGAGGGACTAGCGGGAAACTCCTACAATGAGCAGTTCTTC.

The chain couples TRBV7-6 to TRBJ1-3; 8 nucleotides align to TRBD1. Germline CDR1 reads SGHVS; CDR2 reads FNYEAQ. The CDR3 is made up of 16 amino acids. V trimming: 5 bases; J trimming: 4 bases; junction bases outside the gene matches: 10. CDR3 DNA: TGTGCCAGCAGCAAAACGGACAGGGCTGGCGGAAACACCATATATTTT. Protein product: CASSKTDRAGGNTIYF. Full variable domain (missing parts from reference TRBV7-6 and TRBJ1-3): GAGVSQSPRYKVTKRGQDVALRCDPISGHVSLYWYRQALGQGPEFLTYFNYEAQQDKSGLPNDRFSAERPEGSISTLTIQRTEQRDSAMYRCASSKTDRAGGNTIYFGEGSWLTVV.

The V gene is TRBV10-3, the J gene TRBJ2-7; no reliable D call. Germline loops: CDR1 ENHRY, CDR2 SYGVKD. The CDR3 loop spans 15 amino acids. Trimming shortened V by 6 bases and J by 7 bases, and 22 bases separated the two germline ends. In nucleotides, the CDR3 is TGTGCCATCAGCCTAGGCGCAGTTCGGCTGAGGGAGCAGTACTTC. Amino acid sequence: CAISLGAVRLREQYF.

This chain uses TRBV6-4 with TRBJ2-7, with TRBD1 identical over 8 bases. The length of the CDR3 is 14 residues. V dropped 3 bases and J dropped 1; count of bases not matched to a gene: 2. The germline V gene has CDR1 MRHNA and CDR2 SNTAGT. The CDR3, as DNA: TGTGCCAGCAGTGAGGACAGGGCATCCTACGAGCAGTACTTC. Protein sequence: CASSEDRASYEQYF.

The rearrangement joins TRBV10-3 to TRBJ2-4, with a weak D call TRBD1 (6 bases). Germline CDR1 and CDR2: ENHRY and SYGVKD. Trimming took off 6 bases at V and 0 bases at J, with 12 bases between the two ends. This CDR3 has 15 residues. The CDR3 spells CAIRSDRGAKNIQYF. In DNA form, the CDR3 reads TGTGCCATCAGATCGGACAGAGGAGCCAAAAACATTCAGTACTTC.

The chain uses TRBV6-6 and TRBJ1-4, with D possibly TRBD1 on 5 matching bases. This CDR3 region has 13 residues. The germline V gene encodes CDR1 MNHNY and CDR2 SVGAGI (reference sequence). V shed 7 bases and J shed 7 bases, with 13 bases lying between them. CDR3 DNA sequence: TGTGCCAGCACCGACGGGGGGGGTGAAAAACTGTTTTTT. Protein sequence: CASTDGGGEKLFF.

The chain carries TRBV6-5 and TRBJ1-1; D may be TRBD1 (5 bases). V lost 2 bases and J lost 4, with 14 bases in between. The V gene's germline CDR1 is MNHEY and CDR2 SVGAGI. The CDR3 loop spans 15 amino acids. In DNA form, the CDR3 reads TGTGCCAGCAGTTACGGTAGGGGAGGGAGCACTGAAGCTTTCTTT. This codes for CASSYGRGGSTEAFF.

The rearrangement links TRBV6-6 to TRBJ1-1; D is unresolved. Per germline, CDR1 MNHNY and CDR2 SVGAGI (reference sequence). This CDR3 spans 13 amino acids. V was pared by 6 bases and J by 1 base, with 9 bases between. This CDR3 reads CASSHKENTEAFF. CDR3 in DNA: TGTGCCAGCAGCCACAAGGAGAACACTGAAGCTTTCTTT.

The chain recombines TRBV4-1 with TRBJ2-2; D gene uncertain. The CDR3 contains 14 residues. V dropped 1 base and J dropped 4 bases, with 7 bases sitting between them. Germline CDR1 and CDR2: MGHRA and YSYEKL. The CDR3 protein is CASSQAVSTGELFF. The CDR3 bases are TGCGCCAGCAGCCAAGCGGTCAGCACCGGGGAGCTGTTTTTT.

The chain combines TRBV7-8 with TRBJ2-1, with TRBD2 as a possible D gene (6 bases). Germline loops: CDR1 SGHVS, CDR2 FQNEAQ. V lost 5 bases and J 8 bases, leaving 16 bases between the germline ends. The CDR3 is made up of 14 amino acids. The CDR3 sequence: CASSRFTSTHEQFF. DNA of the CDR3: TGTGCCAGCAGCCGATTTACTAGCACACATGAGCAGTTCTTC.

The V and J genes are TRBV27 and TRBJ1-2, with a weak D call TRBD1 (5 bases). Trimming took 3 bases from V and 8 from J, leaving 13 bases between them. In germline, CDR1 is MNHEY, CDR2 SMNVEV (reference sequence). The CDR3 sequence is 13 residues long. The chain's CDR3 is CASSLTVREGYTF. The CDR3 nucleotides read TGTGCCAGCAGTTTGACAGTCCGAGAGGGCTACACCTTC.

The chain links TRBV7-9 to TRBJ1-1; maybe TRBD1 (5 bases). The V end lost 6 bases, the J end lost 1 base, and 15 bases lay between the germline ends. Germline V gene lookup returns CDR1 SEHNR and CDR2 FQNEAQ (reference sequence). CDR3 length: 15 amino acids. The CDR3: CASREGDLKNTEAFF. DNA for the CDR3: TGTGCCAGCAGAGAAGGGGATCTTAAGAACACTGAAGCTTTCTTT.

The genes are TRBV9 and TRBJ2-1, with D perhaps TRBD1 or TRBD2 (6 bases each). The CDR3 sequence is 18 residues long. The germline V gene has CDR1 SGDLS and CDR2 YYNGEE. Trimming left V 3 bases short and J 2 bases short, with 21 bases between. For the CDR3, the DNA is TGTGCCAGCAGCGCACCCCACGGGGGCCGGGACCCCTACAATGAGCAGTTCTTC. It codes for CASSAPHGGRDPYNEQFF.

V is TRBV6-4 and J is TRBJ1-5; possibly TRBD1 for D (5 bases). The CDR3 is made up of 15 amino acids. The germline V and J ends were trimmed by 10 bases and 2 bases, with 18 bases remaining between them. Germline V gene sequence: CDR1 MRHNA, CDR2 SNTAGT. CDR3 loop: CATREGGQGNQPQHF. DNA for the CDR3: TGTGCCACCAGGGAGGGAGGACAAGGCAATCAGCCCCAGCATTTT.

J is TRBJ1-6 and V is TRBV11-2; D remains ambiguous. The V gene lost 2 bases and the J gene lost 8 bases, with 13 bases spanning the gap. The CDR3 totals 15 residues. From germline, CDR1 is SGHAT and CDR2 FQNNGV. CDR3 amino acids: CASSLRSGPDSPLHF. CDR3 sequence (DNA): TGTGCCAGCAGCTTAAGGTCCGGCCCGGATTCACCCCTCCACTTT. The full variable domain, in which reference TRBV11-2 and TRBJ1-6 provide the parts outside the CDR3, is EAGVAQSPRYKIIEKRQSVAFWCNPISGHATLYWYQQILGQGPKLLIQFQNNGVVDDSQLPKDRFSAERLKGVDSTLKIQPAKLEDSAVYLCASSLRSGPDSPLHFGNGTRLTVT.

V and J are TRBV4-2 and TRBJ2-7; tentatively, D is TRBD2 (5 bases). The CDR3 contains 16 residues. The germline V gene has CDR1 LGHNA and CDR2 YNFKEQ. The V end lost 3 bases, the J end lost 4 bases, and 19 bases lay between the germline ends. CDR3 sequence reads: CASSQDPDRGLYEQYF. The CDR3 region has the DNA TGTGCCAGCAGCCAGGACCCGGACCGAGGGTTGTACGAGCAGTACTTC.

The CDR3 nucleotides read TGTGCCAGCAGTTACGGGGCGACAGGGGACATCGCGCAGTACTTC. Translated, it gives CASSYGATGDIAQYF. The chain carries TRBV6-6 and TRBJ2-7; 8 positions match TRBD1. J was trimmed by 9 bases and V by 2 bases; bases with no gene match: 12. The CDR3 length is 15 residues. Germline V gives CDR1 MNHNY, CDR2 SVGAGI (reference sequence).

V gene TRBV27 combines with J gene TRBJ2-7; TRBD2 matches 10 bases. With V trimmed by 0 bases and J by 5 bases, 10 bases remained unmatched. The CDR3 is 17 residues long. CDR1 MNHEY and CDR2 SMNVEV come from the germline V gene (reference sequence). CDR3 in DNA: TGTGCCAGCAGTTTATCGGTCGTGGGACTAGCGTTCAACGAGCAGTACTTC. Translating it yields CASSLSVVGLAFNEQYF.

The chain links TRBV4-1 to TRBJ2-7, with 9 bases matching TRBD2. J was trimmed by 3 bases and V by 4 bases; bases with no gene match: 7. Germline loops: CDR1 MGHRA, CDR2 YSYEKL. The CDR3 totals 15 residues. The CDR3 here is CASSPLAGGVYEQYF. The CDR3, as DNA: TGCGCCAGCAGCCCCCTGGCGGGAGGGGTCTACGAGCAGTACTTC.